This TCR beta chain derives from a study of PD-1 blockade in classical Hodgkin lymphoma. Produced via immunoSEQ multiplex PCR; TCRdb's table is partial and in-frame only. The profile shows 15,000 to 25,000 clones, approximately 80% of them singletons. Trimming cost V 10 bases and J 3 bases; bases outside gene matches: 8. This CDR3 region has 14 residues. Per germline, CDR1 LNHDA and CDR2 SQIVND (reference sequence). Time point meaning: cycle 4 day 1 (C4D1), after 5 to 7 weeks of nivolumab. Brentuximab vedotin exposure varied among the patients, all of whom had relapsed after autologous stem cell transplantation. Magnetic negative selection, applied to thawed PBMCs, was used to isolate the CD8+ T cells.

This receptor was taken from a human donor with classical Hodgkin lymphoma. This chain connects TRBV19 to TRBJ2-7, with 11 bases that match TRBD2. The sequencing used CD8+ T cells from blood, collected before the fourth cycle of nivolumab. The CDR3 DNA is TGTGCCACCTCACGTGGACTAGCGGGCTACGAGCAGTACTTC. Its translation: CATSRGLAGYEQYF. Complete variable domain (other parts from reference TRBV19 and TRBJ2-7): DGGITQSPKYLFRKEGQNVTLSCEQNLNHDAMYWYRQDPGQGLRLIYYSQIVNDFQKGDIAEGYSVSREKKESFPLTVTSAQKNPTAFYLCATSRGLAGYEQYFGPGTRLTVT.